The rows below give T cell receptor beta chains drawn from one sample of a study of cytomegalovirus exposure and HLA in healthy donors. Assay: immunoSEQ multiplex PCR; the TCRdb copy retains only in-frame clones and omits some. The sample holds about 110,000 clones; around three quarters are singletons and the top ten take 2.5% to 3%. Sequenced sample: PBMCs. These receptors were taken from a woman aged 18-30 years in good health and CMV-seropositive. Each CDR3 is given with its conserved first and last residue. The order of the fields is J gene, V gene, clone size, D gene, CDR3 protein, CDR3 DNA. A D gene is named only where the DNA matches it firmly. The size field is filled for only some rows; it gives once, few, many or a size class.

TRBJ2-2,TRBV6-5,.,.,CASSYGRETGELFF,TGTGCCAGCAGTTACGGGCGGGAAACCGGGGAGCTGTTTTTT
TRBJ2-4,TRBV6-5,.,.,CASSYSIPPAGIQYF,TGTGCCAGCAGTTACTCGATTCCCCCCGCCGGCATTCAGTACTTC
TRBJ1-1,TRBV5-1,.,.,CASSPGVNTEAFF,TGCGCCAGCAGCCCCGGAGTGAACACTGAAGCTTTCTTT
TRBJ2-7,TRBV30,.,.,CASGGVEGSSYEQYF,TGTGCCTCCGGGGGAGTGGAGGGAAGCTCCTACGAGCAGTACTTC
TRBJ2-1,TRBV27,.,TRBD2,CASSHRTSGSREQFF,TGTGCCAGCAGTCACCGGACTAGCGGGAGCCGAGAGCAGTTCTTC
TRBJ2-3,TRBV15,.,.,CATSRDPSDTQYF,TGTGCCACCAGCAGAGATCCGTCAGATACGCAGTATTTT
TRBJ2-7,TRBV6-6,few,TRBD1,CASSQRQGSGEQYF,TGTGCCAGCAGTCAACGACAGGGTTCCGGTGAGCAGTACTTC
TRBJ1-5,TRBV7-9,.,TRBD1,CASSSGGIQPQHF,TGTGCCAGCAGCTCAGGGGGCATTCAGCCCCAGCATTTT
TRBJ2-1,TRBV4-1,few,.,CASSPGRDFNEQFF,TGCGCCAGCAGCCCGGGAAGGGACTTCAATGAGCAGTTCTTC
TRBJ1-4,TRBV5-6,.,TRBD1,CASSWGQRGEKLFF,TGTGCCAGCAGCTGGGGACAGAGAGGTGAAAAACTGTTTTTT
TRBJ2-3,TRBV9,.,.,CASSSGGHTQYF,TGTGCCAGCAGCTCTGGAGGTCATACGCAGTATTTT
TRBJ2-7,TRBV5-1,few,TRBD2,CASSLFETSGSYEQYF,TGCGCCAGCAGCTTGTTTGAAACTAGCGGTTCCTACGAGCAGTACTTC
TRBJ1-2,TRBV5-1,.,.,CASSLSGDAYGYTF,TGCGCCAGCAGCTTGTCGGGGGACGCTTATGGCTACACCTTC
TRBJ2-5,TRBV7-3,.,TRBD2,CASSLRGLAQETQYF,TGTGCCAGCAGCTTAAGGGGACTAGCGCAAGAGACCCAGTACTTC
TRBJ2-5,TRBV10-1,.,TRBD1,CASSEDREDRETQYF,TGCGCCAGCAGTGAGGACAGGGAAGACCGGGAGACCCAGTACTTC
TRBJ2-7,TRBV10-3,.,TRBD1,CAISGGQGVPYEQYF,TGTGCCATCAGTGGTGGACAGGGAGTGCCCTACGAGCAGTACTTC
TRBJ2-7,TRBV11-3,.,.,CASSLRQDYEQYF,TGTGCCAGCAGCCTCAGGCAAGACTACGAGCAGTACTTC
TRBJ2-3,TRBV5-8,.,.,CASSLEIAATDTQYF,TGTGCCAGCAGCTTGGAAATAGCGGCAACAGATACGCAGTATTTT
TRBJ2-2,TRBV11-2,.,.,CASSFGRQWNTGELFF,TGTGCCAGCAGCTTCGGTCGACAGTGGAACACCGGGGAGCTGTTTTTT
TRBJ2-7,TRBV10-3,once,.,CAIRLQSSSYEQYF,TGTGCCATCAGATTACAGAGTAGCTCCTACGAGCAGTACTTC
TRBJ2-7,TRBV7-3,.,.,CASSRGGDPAHEQYF,TGTGCCAGCAGCCGAGGGGGGGATCCGGCACACGAGCAGTACTTC
TRBJ2-1,TRBV28,few,.,CASSLSLGIHNEQFF,TGTGCCAGCAGTTTATCGCTCGGGATTCACAATGAGCAGTTCTTC
TRBJ2-7,TRBV6-5,.,TRBD2,CATRLAGGYEQYF,TGTGCCACCAGACTAGCGGGAGGCTACGAGCAGTACTTC
TRBJ1-4,TRBV5-1,.,TRBD1,CASSRGQAINEKLFF,TGCGCCAGCAGCCGCGGACAGGCCATTAATGAAAAACTGTTTTTT
TRBJ2-7,TRBV6-5,.,TRBD2,CASSYSGLAGDVRYF,TGTGCCAGCAGTTACTCGGGGCTAGCGGGAGATGTTCGGTACTTC
TRBJ2-5,TRBV6-1,.,.,CASKLGQIGETQYF,TGTGCCAGCAAACTGGGACAAATAGGGGAGACCCAGTACTTC
TRBJ1-2,TRBV6-6,.,TRBD1,CASSYSPGGNYGYTF,TGTGCCAGCAGTTACTCCCCAGGGGGAAACTATGGCTACACCTTC
TRBJ2-5,TRBV2,.,.,CASRRLRQETQYF,TGTGCCAGCAGGAGGCTAAGGCAGGAGACCCAGTACTTC
TRBJ2-1,TRBV30,.,TRBD2,CAWSVQGGSEQFF,TGTGCCTGGAGTGTACAAGGCGGGAGTGAGCAGTTCTTC
TRBJ1-2,TRBV6-5,.,TRBD1,CASSWTGTGYGYTF,TGTGCCAGCAGTTGGACAGGGACGGGCTATGGCTACACCTTC
TRBJ2-7,TRBV14,few,TRBD1,CASSQVPGQGSSSYEQYF,TGTGCCAGCAGCCAAGTCCCGGGACAGGGTTCAAGCTCCTACGAGCAGTACTTC
TRBJ1-2,TRBV28,.,.,CAGGPGGYTF,TGTGCCGGCGGCCCGGGGGGCTACACCTTC
TRBJ1-2,TRBV27,.,TRBD1,CASSLQGANYGYTF,TGTGCCAGCAGTTTACAGGGGGCTAACTATGGCTACACCTTC
TRBJ2-7,TRBV5-6,.,TRBD1,CASSQGQYEQYF,TGTGCCAGCAGCCAGGGACAGTACGAGCAGTACTTC
TRBJ1-1,TRBV7-3,.,.,CASSFGGNTEAFF,TGTGCCAGCAGCTTCGGGGGAAACACTGAAGCTTTCTTT
TRBJ2-2,TRBV6-1,.,.,CASSRDFLNTGELFF,TGTGCCAGCAGTCGAGACTTCCTCAACACCGGGGAGCTGTTTTTT
TRBJ2-1,TRBV5-4,.,TRBD2,CASSLAGASYNEQFF,TGTGCCAGCAGCTTAGCGGGAGCTTCCTACAATGAGCAGTTCTTC
TRBJ2-4,TRBV6-5,few,TRBD1,CASSLKQGPIQYF,TGTGCCAGCAGCCTAAAACAGGGGCCCATTCAGTACTTC
TRBJ2-7,TRBV19,.,TRBD2,CASSWASGSREQYF,TGTGCCAGTAGTTGGGCTAGCGGGAGTCGGGAGCAGTACTTC
TRBJ2-7,TRBV7-9,.,.,CSSSYYRDEQYF,TGTTCCAGCAGCTACTACAGGGACGAGCAGTACTTC
TRBJ2-7,TRBV4-1,.,TRBD1,CASSRTGVSYEQYF,TGCGCCAGCAGCCGGACAGGGGTCTCCTACGAGCAGTACTTC